This T cell receptor (beta chain) was documented in a study of OX40 agonist ivuxolimab in advanced cancers. Study summary: Patients receiving dose escalation had hepatocellular carcinoma, melanoma, renal cell or head and neck cancer.

Germline loops: CDR1 MDHEN, CDR2 SYDVKM. The CDR3 spans 13 residues. V gave up 8 bases and J gave up 8 bases, with 18 bases separating them. Clones were sequenced by immunoSEQ multiplex PCR, and TCRdb holds only the in-frame ones, with some missing. The sample includes approximately 75,000 clones, under 95% of them seen just once. Sequenced material: CD4+ or CD8+ T cells sorted from blood, taken in a trial of the OX40 agonist ivuxolimab. The chain is built from TRBV28 and TRBJ1-2; weak D call: TRBD1 (6 bases). The sequence derives from an adult with an advanced solid tumor such as melanoma, head and neck, liver or kidney cancer. The CDR3 bases are TGTGCCAGCGCTTCAGGGACATTGCGAGGCTACACCTTC. It encodes CASASGTLRGYTF.